The rows below give T cell receptor beta chains drawn from one sample of a study of T cell responses to AZD1222 COVID-19 vaccine. Data came from immunoSEQ multiplex PCR; TCRdb stores just in-frame clones and leaves some out. The data contain under 200,000 clones, around nine tenths of them singletons. Here the sequenced sample was peripheral blood, taken on day 0 of AZD1222 vaccination. These receptors all stem from an adult in good health. The CDR3 runs from the conserved cysteine through the conserved F or W. The D gene is left open where the match is weak. Clone sizes are given selectively: once, few, many, or a class where the clone is expanded.

clone_size,v_call,d_call,j_call,cdr3_aa,cdr3_nt
NA,TRBV5-1,TRBD1,TRBJ1-2,CASSLGISVTGDNYGYTF,TGCGCCAGCAGCTTGGGAATCAGTGTGACAGGGGACAACTATGGCTACACCTTC
NA,TRBV2,NA,TRBJ1-1,CASSGLGEAFF,TGTGCCAGCAGTGGCTTGGGGGAAGCTTTCTTT
NA,TRBV5-6,NA,TRBJ2-3,CASSLAYRASTDTQYF,TGTGCCAGCAGCTTGGCGTACAGGGCCAGCACAGATACGCAGTATTTT
NA,TRBV6-5,NA,TRBJ2-1,CASSYHFLDEQFF,TGTGCCAGCAGTTACCACTTCCTAGATGAGCAGTTCTTC
NA,TRBV27,TRBD1,TRBJ1-2,CATRGQGFYGYTF,TGTGCCACCAGGGGACAGGGGTTCTATGGCTACACCTTC
NA,TRBV25-1,NA,TRBJ1-2,CASAGPNYGYTF,TGTGCCAGCGCTGGACCTAACTATGGCTACACCTTC
NA,TRBV30,NA,TRBJ1-3,CAWSALVTPASGNTIYF,TGTGCCTGGAGTGCACTTGTAACGCCCGCCTCTGGAAACACCATATATTTT
NA,TRBV28,NA,TRBJ1-3,CASRAAGGRNTIYF,TGTGCCAGCAGAGCCGCGGGAGGGCGGAACACCATATATTTT
NA,TRBV9,TRBD1,TRBJ1-2,CASSVGYGTGRYGYTF,TGTGCCAGCAGCGTGGGTTATGGGACAGGTCGCTATGGCTACACCTTC
NA,TRBV27,NA,TRBJ1-2,CASSFRNNYGYTF,TGTGCCAGCAGTTTTCGCAATAACTATGGCTACACCTTC
once,TRBV4-3,NA,TRBJ1-1,CASSQDAVFGLENTEAFF,TGCGCCAGCAGCCAAGATGCGGTCTTTGGCCTCGAGAACACTGAAGCTTTCTTT
NA,TRBV2,NA,TRBJ2-7,CASSPQGLDEQYF,TGTGCCAGCAGCCCCCAGGGGCTCGACGAGCAGTACTTC
NA,TRBV4-1,NA,TRBJ2-7,CASSPGPTVYEQYF,TGCGCCAGCAGCCCCGGACCGACCGTCTACGAGCAGTACTTC
NA,TRBV7-9,NA,TRBJ2-7,CASSLNTGTEQYF,TGTGCCAGCAGCTTAAATACAGGGACCGAGCAGTACTTC
NA,TRBV5-1,TRBD2,TRBJ2-7,CASSPGLADSYEQYF,TGCGCCAGCAGCCCGGGACTAGCGGACTCCTACGAGCAGTACTTC
NA,TRBV6-1,TRBD1,TRBJ1-4,CASSETGVEKLFF,TGTGCCAGCAGTGAAACAGGGGTGGAAAAACTGTTTTTT
NA,TRBV14,NA,TRBJ1-2,CASSQVNVGVRTF,TGTGCCAGCAGCCAAGTTAATGTGGGGGTGAGGACCTTC
NA,TRBV7-2,NA,TRBJ1-5,CASSLARSGPGMGQPQHF,TGTGCCAGCAGCTTAGCTAGGTCAGGGCCCGGGATGGGTCAGCCCCAGCATTTT
NA,TRBV11-3,TRBD2,TRBJ2-2,CASSSPGLANTGELFF,TGTGCCAGCAGCTCTCCGGGACTAGCGAACACCGGGGAGCTGTTTTTT
few,TRBV4-1,NA,TRBJ2-2,CASSQPFGVANTGELFF,TGCGCCAGCAGCCAGCCCTTCGGGGTAGCGAACACCGGGGAGCTGTTTTTT
NA,TRBV18,NA,TRBJ1-2,CASSPPVVRNYGYTF,TGTGCCAGCTCACCACCCGTCGTTAGGAACTATGGCTACACCTTC
NA,TRBV2,NA,TRBJ2-2,CASSAGPGELFF,TGTGCCAGCAGTGCCGGTCCCGGGGAGCTGTTTTTT
NA,TRBV7-9,NA,TRBJ2-2,CASSRSGDNTGELFF,TGTGCCAGCAGCAGGAGCGGAGATAACACCGGGGAGCTGTTTTTT
NA,TRBV6-2/TRBV6-3,NA,TRBJ1-1,CASSPIGRATEAFF,TGTGCCAGCAGTCCAATCGGGAGGGCCACTGAAGCTTTCTTT
NA,TRBV29-1,NA,TRBJ2-2,CSVEWGTGELFF,TGCAGCGTTGAATGGGGAACCGGGGAGCTGTTTTTT
NA,TRBV7-9,TRBD1,TRBJ2-1,CASSLALLDRIHNEQFF,TGTGCCAGCAGCTTAGCGCTCTTGGACAGGATTCACAATGAGCAGTTCTTC
once,TRBV3-1/TRBV3-2,NA,TRBJ2-1,CASSQVGRGNYNEQFF,TGTGCCAGCAGCCAAGTAGGGCGGGGCAACTACAATGAGCAGTTCTTC
few,TRBV9,NA,TRBJ2-5,CASSEILRGETQYF,TGTGCCAGCAGTGAAATCTTACGGGGAGAGACCCAGTACTTC